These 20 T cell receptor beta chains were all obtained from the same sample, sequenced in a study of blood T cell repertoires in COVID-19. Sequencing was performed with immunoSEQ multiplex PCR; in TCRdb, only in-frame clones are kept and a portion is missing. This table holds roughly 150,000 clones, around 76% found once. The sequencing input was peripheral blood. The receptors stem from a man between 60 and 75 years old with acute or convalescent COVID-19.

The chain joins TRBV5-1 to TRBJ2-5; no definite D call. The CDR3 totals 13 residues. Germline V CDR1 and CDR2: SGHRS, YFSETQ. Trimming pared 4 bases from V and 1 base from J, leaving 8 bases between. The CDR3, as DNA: TGCGCCAGCAGCGGCCCCCTCCAAGAGACCCAGTACTTC. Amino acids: CASSGPLQETQYF.

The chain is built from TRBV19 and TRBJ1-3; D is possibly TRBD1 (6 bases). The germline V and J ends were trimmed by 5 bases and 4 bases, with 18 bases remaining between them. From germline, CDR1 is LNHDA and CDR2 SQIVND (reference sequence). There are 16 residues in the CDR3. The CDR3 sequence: CASSPTGMAKGNTIYF. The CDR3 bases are TGTGCCAGTAGTCCTACAGGGATGGCGAAAGGAAACACCATATATTTT.

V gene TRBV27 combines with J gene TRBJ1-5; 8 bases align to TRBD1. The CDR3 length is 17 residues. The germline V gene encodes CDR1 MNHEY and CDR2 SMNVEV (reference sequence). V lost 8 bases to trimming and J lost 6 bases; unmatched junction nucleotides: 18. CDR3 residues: CASRPASQGAFVQPQHF. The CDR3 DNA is TGTGCCAGCCGACCTGCGAGTCAGGGGGCTTTTGTTCAGCCCCAGCATTTT.

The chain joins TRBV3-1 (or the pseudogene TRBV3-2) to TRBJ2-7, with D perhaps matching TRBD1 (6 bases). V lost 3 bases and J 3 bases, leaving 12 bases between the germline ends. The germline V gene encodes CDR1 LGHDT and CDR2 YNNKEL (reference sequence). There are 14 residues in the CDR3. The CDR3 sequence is CASSQGARVYEQYF. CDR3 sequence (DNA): TGTGCCAGCAGCCAGGGGGCGAGGGTCTACGAGCAGTACTTC.

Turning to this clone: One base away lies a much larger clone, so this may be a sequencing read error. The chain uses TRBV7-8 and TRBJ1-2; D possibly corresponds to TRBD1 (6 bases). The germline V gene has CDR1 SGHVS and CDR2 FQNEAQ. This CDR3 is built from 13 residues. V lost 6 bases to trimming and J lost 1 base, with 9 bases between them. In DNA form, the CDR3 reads TGTGCCAGCAGTTTGGACAGTAACTATGGCTACACCTTC. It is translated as CASSLDSNYGYTF.

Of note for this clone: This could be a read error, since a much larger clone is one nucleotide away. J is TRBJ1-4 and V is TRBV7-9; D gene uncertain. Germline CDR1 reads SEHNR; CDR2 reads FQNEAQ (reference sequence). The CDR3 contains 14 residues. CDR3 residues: CANSRHRKREKLFF. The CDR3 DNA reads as TGTGCCAACAGCCGACACAGAAAAAGAGAAAAACTGTTTTTT.

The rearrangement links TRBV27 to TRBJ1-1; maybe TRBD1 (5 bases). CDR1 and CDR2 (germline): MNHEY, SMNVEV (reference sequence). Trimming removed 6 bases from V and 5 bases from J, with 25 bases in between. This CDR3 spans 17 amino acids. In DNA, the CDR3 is TGTGCCAGCAGCTGGGGATTACCCGGGCTAAAGGGGACTGAAGCTTTCTTT. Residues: CASSWGLPGLKGTEAFF.

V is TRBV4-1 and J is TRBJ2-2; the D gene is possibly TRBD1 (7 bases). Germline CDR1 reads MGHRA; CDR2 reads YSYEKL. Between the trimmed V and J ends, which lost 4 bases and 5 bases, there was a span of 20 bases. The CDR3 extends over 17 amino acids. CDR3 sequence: CASSRQSTGRRTGELFF. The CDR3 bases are TGCGCCAGCAGCCGCCAATCGACAGGGAGGAGGACCGGGGAGCTGTTTTTT.

DNA for the CDR3: TGCGCCAGCAGCTTTAGCGGCTCCCAAGAGACCCAGTACTTC. The encoded protein is CASSFSGSQETQYF. The chain uses TRBV5-1 and TRBJ2-5; D is perhaps TRBD2 (6 bases). Trimming left V 2 bases short and J 1 base short, with 9 bases between. This CDR3 contains 14 residues. Germline V gene data show CDR1 as SGHRS and CDR2 as YFSETQ. Based on the CDR3 plus reference TRBV5-1 and TRBJ2-5, the full variable domain is KAGVTQTPRYLIKTRGQQVTLSCSPISGHRSVSWYQQTPGQGLQFLFEYFSETQRNKGNFPGRFSGRQFSNSRSEMNVSTLELGDSALYLCASSFSGSQETQYFGPGTRLLVL.

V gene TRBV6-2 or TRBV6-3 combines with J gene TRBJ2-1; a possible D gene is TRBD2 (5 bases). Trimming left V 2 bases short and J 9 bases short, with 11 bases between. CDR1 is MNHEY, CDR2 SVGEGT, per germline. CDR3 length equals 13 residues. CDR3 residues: CASSYTLEGEQFF. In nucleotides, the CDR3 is TGTGCCAGCAGTTACACCTTAGAGGGTGAGCAGTTCTTC.

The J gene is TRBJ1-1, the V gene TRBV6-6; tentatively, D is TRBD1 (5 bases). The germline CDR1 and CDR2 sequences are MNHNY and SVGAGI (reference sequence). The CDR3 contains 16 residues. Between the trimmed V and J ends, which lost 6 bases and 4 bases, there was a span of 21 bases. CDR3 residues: CASRTGGSPSRTEAFF. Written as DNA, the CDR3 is TGTGCCAGCAGAACCGGGGGGTCCCCCTCGCGCACTGAAGCTTTCTTT.

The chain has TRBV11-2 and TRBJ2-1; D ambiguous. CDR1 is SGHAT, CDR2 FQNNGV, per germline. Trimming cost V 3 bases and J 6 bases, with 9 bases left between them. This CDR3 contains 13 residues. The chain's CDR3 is CASSFYAGNEQFF. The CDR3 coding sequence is TGTGCCAGCAGCTTTTACGCAGGCAATGAGCAGTTCTTC.

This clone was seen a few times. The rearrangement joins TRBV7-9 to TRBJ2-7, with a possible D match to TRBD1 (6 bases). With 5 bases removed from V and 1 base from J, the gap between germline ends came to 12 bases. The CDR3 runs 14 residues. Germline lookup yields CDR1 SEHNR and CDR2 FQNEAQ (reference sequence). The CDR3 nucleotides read TGTGCCAGCAGCCCACAGGGCCCGTCCTACGAGCAGTACTTC. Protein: CASSPQGPSYEQYF.

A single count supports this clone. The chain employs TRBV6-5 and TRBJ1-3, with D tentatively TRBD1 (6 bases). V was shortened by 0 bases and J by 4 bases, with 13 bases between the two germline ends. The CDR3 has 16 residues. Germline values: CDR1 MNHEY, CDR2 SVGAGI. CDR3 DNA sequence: TGTGCCAGCAGTTACTCCCGACAGGATTCGGGAAACACCATATATTTT. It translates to CASSYSRQDSGNTIYF.

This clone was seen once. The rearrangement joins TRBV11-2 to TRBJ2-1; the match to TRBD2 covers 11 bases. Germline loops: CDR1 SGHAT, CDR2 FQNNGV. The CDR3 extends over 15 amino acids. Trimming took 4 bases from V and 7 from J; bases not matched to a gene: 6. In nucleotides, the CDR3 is TGTGCCAGCAGCTACATAGCGGGAGGGAATAATGAGCAGTTCTTC. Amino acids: CASSYIAGGNNEQFF. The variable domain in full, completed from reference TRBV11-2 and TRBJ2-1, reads EAGVAQSPRYKIIEKRQSVAFWCNPISGHATLYWYQQILGQGPKLLIQFQNNGVVDDSQLPKDRFSAERLKGVDSTLKIQPAKLEDSAVYLCASSYIAGGNNEQFFGPGTRLTVL.

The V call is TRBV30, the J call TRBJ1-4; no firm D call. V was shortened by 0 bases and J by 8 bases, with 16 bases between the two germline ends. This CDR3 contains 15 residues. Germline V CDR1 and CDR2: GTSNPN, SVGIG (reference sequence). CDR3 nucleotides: TGTGCCTGGAGTGTACAACTAGGTTTGGAGGAAAAACTGTTTTTT. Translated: CAWSVQLGLEEKLFF.

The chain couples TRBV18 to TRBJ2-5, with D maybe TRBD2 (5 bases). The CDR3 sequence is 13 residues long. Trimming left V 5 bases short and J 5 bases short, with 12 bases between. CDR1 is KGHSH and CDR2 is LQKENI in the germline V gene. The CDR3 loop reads CASSSVGEETQYF. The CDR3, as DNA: TGTGCCAGCTCATCGGTCGGGGAGGAGACCCAGTACTTC.

The CDR3 sequence is CASSYTGDVYGYTF. The DNA for the CDR3 is TGTGCCAGCAGTTACACCGGGGATGTCTATGGCTACACCTTC. This chain uses TRBV6-5 with TRBJ1-2; no reliable D call. V lost 2 bases and J 4 bases, leaving 11 bases between the germline ends. CDR3 length: 14 residues. Germline CDR1 reads MNHEY; CDR2 reads SVGAGI.

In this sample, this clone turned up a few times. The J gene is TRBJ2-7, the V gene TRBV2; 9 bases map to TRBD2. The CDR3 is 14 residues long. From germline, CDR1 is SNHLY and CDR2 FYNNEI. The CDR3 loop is CASRREGSPGEQYF. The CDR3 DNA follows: TGTGCTTCGAGGCGGGAGGGCTCCCCTGGGGAGCAGTACTTC.

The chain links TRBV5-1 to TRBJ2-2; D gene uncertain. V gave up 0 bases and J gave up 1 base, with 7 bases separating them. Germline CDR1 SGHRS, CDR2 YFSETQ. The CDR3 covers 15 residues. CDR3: CASSLDGGNTGELFF. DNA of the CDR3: TGCGCCAGCAGCTTGGATGGCGGGAACACCGGGGAGCTGTTTTTT.